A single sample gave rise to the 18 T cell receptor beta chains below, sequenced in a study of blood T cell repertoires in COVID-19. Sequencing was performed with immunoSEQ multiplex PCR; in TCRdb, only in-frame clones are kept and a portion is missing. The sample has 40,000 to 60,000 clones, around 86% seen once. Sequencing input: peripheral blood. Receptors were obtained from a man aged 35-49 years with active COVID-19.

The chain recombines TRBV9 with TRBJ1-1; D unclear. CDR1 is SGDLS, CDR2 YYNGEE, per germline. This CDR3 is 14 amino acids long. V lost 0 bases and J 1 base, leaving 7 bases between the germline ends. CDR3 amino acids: CASSVGHGNTEAFF. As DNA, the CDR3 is TGTGCCAGCAGCGTAGGGCATGGGAACACTGAAGCTTTCTTT.

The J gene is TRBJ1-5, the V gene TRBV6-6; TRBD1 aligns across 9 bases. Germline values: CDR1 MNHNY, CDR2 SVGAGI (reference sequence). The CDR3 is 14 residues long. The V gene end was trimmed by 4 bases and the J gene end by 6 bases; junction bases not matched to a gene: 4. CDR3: CASSWTGDGQPQHF. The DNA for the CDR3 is TGTGCCAGCAGTTGGACAGGGGATGGTCAGCCCCAGCATTTT.

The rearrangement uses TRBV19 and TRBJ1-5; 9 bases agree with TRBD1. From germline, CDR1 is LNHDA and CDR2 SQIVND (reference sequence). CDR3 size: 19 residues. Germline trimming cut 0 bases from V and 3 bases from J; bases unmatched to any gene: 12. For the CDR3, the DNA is TGTGCCAGTAGTATAGATCTGGGAAGGACAGGGGTGGCCAATCAGCCCCAGCATTTT. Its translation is CASSIDLGRTGVANQPQHF.

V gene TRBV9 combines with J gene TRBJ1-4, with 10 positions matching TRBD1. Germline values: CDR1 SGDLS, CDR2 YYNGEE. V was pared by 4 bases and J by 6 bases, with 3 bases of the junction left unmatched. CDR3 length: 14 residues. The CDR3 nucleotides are TGTGCCAGCAGCTCCGGGACAGGGGATGAAAAACTGTTTTTT. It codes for CASSSGTGDEKLFF.

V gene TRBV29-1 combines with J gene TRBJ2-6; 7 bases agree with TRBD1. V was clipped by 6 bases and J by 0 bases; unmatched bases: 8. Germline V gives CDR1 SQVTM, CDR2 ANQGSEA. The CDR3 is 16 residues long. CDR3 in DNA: TGCAGCGTCCTGGACAGGACCAACTCTGGGGCCAACGTCCTGACTTTC. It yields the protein CSVLDRTNSGANVLTF.

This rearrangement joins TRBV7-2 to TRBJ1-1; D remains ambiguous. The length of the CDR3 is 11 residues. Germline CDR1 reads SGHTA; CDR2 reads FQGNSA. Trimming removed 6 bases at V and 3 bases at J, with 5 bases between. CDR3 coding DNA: TGTGCCAGCAGTCTGTACACTGAAGCTTTCTTT. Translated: CASSLYTEAFF.

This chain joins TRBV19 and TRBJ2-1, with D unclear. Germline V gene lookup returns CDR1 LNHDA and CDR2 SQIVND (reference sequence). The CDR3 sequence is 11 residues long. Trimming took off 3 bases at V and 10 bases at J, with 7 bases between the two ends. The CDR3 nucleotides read TGTGCCAGTAGTATTGGGCCAGAGCAGTTCTTC. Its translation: CASSIGPEQFF. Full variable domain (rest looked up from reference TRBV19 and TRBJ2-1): DGGITQSPKYLFRKEGQNVTLSCEQNLNHDAMYWYRQDPGQGLRLIYYSQIVNDFQKGDIAEGYSVSREKKESFPLTVTSAQKNPTAFYLCASSIGPEQFFGPGTRLTVL.

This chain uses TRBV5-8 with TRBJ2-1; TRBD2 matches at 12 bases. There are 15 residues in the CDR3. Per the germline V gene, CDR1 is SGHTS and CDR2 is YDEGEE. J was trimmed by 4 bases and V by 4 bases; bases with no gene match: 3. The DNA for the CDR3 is TGTGCCAGCAGCCTCGGACTAGCGGGGTACAATGAGCAGTTCTTC. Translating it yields CASSLGLAGYNEQFF. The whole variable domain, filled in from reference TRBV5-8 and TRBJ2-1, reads EAGVTQSPTHLIKTRGQQATLRCSPISGHTSVYWYQQALGLGLQFLLWYDEGEERNRGNFPPRFSGRQFPNYSSELNVNALELEDSALYLCASSLGLAGYNEQFFGPGTRLTVL.

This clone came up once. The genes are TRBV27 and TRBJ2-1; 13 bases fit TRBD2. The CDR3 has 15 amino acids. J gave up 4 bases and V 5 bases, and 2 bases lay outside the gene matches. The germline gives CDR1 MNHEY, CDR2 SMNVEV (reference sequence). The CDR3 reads CASSPLAGGYNEQFF. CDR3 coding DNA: TGTGCCAGCAGTCCACTAGCGGGGGGGTACAATGAGCAGTTCTTC.

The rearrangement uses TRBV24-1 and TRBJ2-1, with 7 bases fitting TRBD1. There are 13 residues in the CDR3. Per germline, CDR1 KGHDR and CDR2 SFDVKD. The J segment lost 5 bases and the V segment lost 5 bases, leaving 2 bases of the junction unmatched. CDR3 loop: CATSVGQNNEQFF. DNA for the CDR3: TGTGCCACCAGTGTGGGACAGAACAATGAGCAGTTCTTC.

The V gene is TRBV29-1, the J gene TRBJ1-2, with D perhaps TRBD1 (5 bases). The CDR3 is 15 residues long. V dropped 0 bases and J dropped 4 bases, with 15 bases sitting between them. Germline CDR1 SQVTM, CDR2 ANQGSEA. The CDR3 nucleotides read TGCAGCGTTGAAGATATAGTGGGGGGTAGCTATGGCTACACCTTC. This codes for CSVEDIVGGSYGYTF.

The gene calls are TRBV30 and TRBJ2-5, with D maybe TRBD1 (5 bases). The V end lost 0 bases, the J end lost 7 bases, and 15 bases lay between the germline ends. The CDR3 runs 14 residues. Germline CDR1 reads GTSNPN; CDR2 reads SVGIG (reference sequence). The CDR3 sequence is CAWSVRAGWGTQYF. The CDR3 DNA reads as TGTGCCTGGAGTGTACGGGCAGGGTGGGGGACCCAGTACTTC.

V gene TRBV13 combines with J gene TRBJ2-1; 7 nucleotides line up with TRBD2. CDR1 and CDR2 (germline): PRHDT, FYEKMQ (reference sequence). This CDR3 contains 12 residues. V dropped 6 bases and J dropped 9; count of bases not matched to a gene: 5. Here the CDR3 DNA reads TGTGCCAGCAGACCTACTAGCGCTGAGCAGTTCTTC. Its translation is CASRPTSAEQFF.

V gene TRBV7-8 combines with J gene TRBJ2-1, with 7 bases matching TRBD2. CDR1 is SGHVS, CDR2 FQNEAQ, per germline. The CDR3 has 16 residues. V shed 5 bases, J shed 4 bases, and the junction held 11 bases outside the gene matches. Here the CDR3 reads CASSPYVAGVYNEQFF. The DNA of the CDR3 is TGTGCCAGCAGCCCGTATGTGGCGGGAGTGTACAATGAGCAGTTCTTC.

CDR3 amino acids: CASSIRGGGGTGELFF. CDR3 in DNA: TGTGCCAGTAGTATCCGTGGAGGAGGCGGCACCGGGGAGCTGTTTTTT. The rearrangement joins TRBV19 to TRBJ2-2; a weak D match, TRBD2 (5 bases). V lost 3 bases and J 4 bases, leaving 15 bases between the germline ends. CDR1 LNHDA and CDR2 SQIVND come from the germline V gene (reference sequence). This CDR3 is built from 16 residues.

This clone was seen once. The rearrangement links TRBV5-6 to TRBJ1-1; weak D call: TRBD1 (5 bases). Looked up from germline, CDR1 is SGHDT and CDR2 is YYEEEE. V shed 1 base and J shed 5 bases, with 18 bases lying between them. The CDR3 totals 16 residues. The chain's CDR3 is CASSLRGTQRFTEAFF. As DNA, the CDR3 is TGTGCCAGCAGCTTGCGTGGGACTCAGAGGTTTACTGAAGCTTTCTTT.

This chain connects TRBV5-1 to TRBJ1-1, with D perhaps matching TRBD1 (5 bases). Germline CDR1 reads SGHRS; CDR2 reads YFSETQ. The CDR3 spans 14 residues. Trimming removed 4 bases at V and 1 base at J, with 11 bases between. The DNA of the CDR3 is TGCGCCAGCAGCCGCGGGGGAGGGAACACTGAAGCTTTCTTT. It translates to CASSRGGGNTEAFF. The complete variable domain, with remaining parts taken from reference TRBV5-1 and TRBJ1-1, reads KAGVTQTPRYLIKTRGQQVTLSCSPISGHRSVSWYQQTPGQGLQFLFEYFSETQRNKGNFPGRFSGRQFSNSRSEMNVSTLELGDSALYLCASSRGGGNTEAFFGQGTRLTVV.

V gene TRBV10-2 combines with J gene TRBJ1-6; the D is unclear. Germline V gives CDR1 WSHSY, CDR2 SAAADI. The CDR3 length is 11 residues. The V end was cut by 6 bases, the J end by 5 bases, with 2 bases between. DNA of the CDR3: TGCGCCAGCAGCAATAATTCACCCCTCCACTTT. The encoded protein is CASSNNSPLHF.